The 25 T cell receptor beta chains below all came from one sample that was sequenced in a study of blood T cell repertoires in COVID-19. TCRdb's table, derived via immunoSEQ multiplex PCR, lists solely in-frame clones and lacks some. The repertoire has about 240,000 clones, roughly four fifths of them found once; the top ten carry around 3.3%. The sequenced material came from peripheral blood. The receptor set was obtained from a woman aged 18-30 years with acute or convalescent COVID-19.

The genes are TRBV29-1 and TRBJ2-7; 7 bases match TRBD1. The CDR3 length is 13 residues. The germline CDR1 and CDR2 sequences are SQVTM and ANQGSEA. V was clipped by 7 bases and J by 1 base; unmatched bases: 7. CDR3 DNA: TGCAGCGGAACCGGGACAGAGTCCTACGAGCAGTACTTC. Residues: CSGTGTESYEQYF.

The rearrangement joins TRBV7-9 to TRBJ2-7; possible D gene TRBD1, 5 bases. The CDR3 covers 15 residues. V shed 4 bases and J shed 5 bases, with 18 bases lying between them. The germline V gene encodes CDR1 SEHNR and CDR2 FQNEAQ (reference sequence). The CDR3 is CASSSYETVLDEQYF. DNA of the CDR3: TGTGCCAGCAGCTCATACGAGACAGTTTTGGACGAGCAGTACTTC.

The rearrangement links TRBV6-2 or TRBV6-3 to TRBJ2-2; D is perhaps TRBD1 (6 bases). V dropped 7 bases and J dropped 3 bases, with 18 bases sitting between them. Germline V CDR1 and CDR2: MNHEY, SVGEGT. The CDR3 is 16 amino acids. For the CDR3, the DNA is TGTGCCAGCACCTACTCCGGACAGACGTACACCGGGGAGCTGTTTTTT. This translates into CASTYSGQTYTGELFF.

This clone was detected once. The chain carries TRBV6-1 and TRBJ1-1; 7 bases agree with TRBD1. The germline V gene encodes CDR1 MNHNS and CDR2 SASEGT. The CDR3 is made up of 16 amino acids. V trimming: 1 base; J trimming: 10 bases; junction bases outside the gene matches: 15. The DNA of the CDR3 is TGTGCCAGCAGTGAAGTGAAGGGGGCGGCTCTCGTGGCAGCTTTCTTT. Its protein product is CASSEVKGAALVAAFF.

V usage is TRBV7-9 and J usage is TRBJ1-2, with 8 bases that match TRBD1. The CDR3 runs 13 residues. J was trimmed by 5 bases and V by 5 bases; bases with no gene match: 4. The germline V gene encodes CDR1 SEHNR and CDR2 FQNEAQ (reference sequence). The CDR3 reads CASSEGQGYGYTF. The CDR3 DNA sequence: TGTGCCAGCAGCGAAGGACAGGGATATGGCTACACCTTC.

This sequence joins TRBV28 and TRBJ2-1; 11 positions match TRBD2. With 4 bases clipped from V and 5 bases from J, the junction kept 4 bases outside the gene matches. Per germline, CDR1 MDHEN and CDR2 SYDVKM. The CDR3 has 15 amino acids. CDR3 loop: CASSSPGLADNEQFF. CDR3 in DNA: TGTGCCAGCAGTTCTCCGGGACTAGCGGACAATGAGCAGTTCTTC.

The sample holds a few counts of this clone. This chain joins TRBV6-1 and TRBJ2-3, with 11 bases identical to TRBD2. The CDR3 sequence is 19 residues long. Germline lookup yields CDR1 MNHNS and CDR2 SASEGT. After removal of 2 bases from V and 0 bases from J, the junction contained 10 bases not matched to a gene. The CDR3 sequence is CASSERGSGRVGSTDTQYF. Written as DNA, the CDR3 is TGTGCCAGCAGTGAACGGGGTAGCGGGAGGGTAGGTAGCACAGATACGCAGTATTTT.

The V and J genes are TRBV3-1 (or the pseudogene TRBV3-2) and TRBJ1-5; the D gene is possibly TRBD1 (5 bases). The V end lost 0 bases, the J end lost 2 bases, and 5 bases lay between the germline ends. The CDR3 consists of 14 residues. From germline, CDR1 is LGHDT and CDR2 YNNKEL (reference sequence). CDR3 in DNA: TGTGCCAGCAGCCAAGACAGGGGCAATCAGCCCCAGCATTTT. Protein sequence: CASSQDRGNQPQHF.

This chain's CDR3 is CASSRGQGGRSEAFF. The CDR3, as DNA: TGTGCCAGCAGCCGCGGACAGGGGGGAAGGTCTGAAGCTTTCTTT. The chain couples TRBV5-8 to TRBJ1-1, with TRBD1 identical over 10 bases. Germline V gene lookup returns CDR1 SGHTS and CDR2 YDEGEE. The CDR3 runs to 15 residues. Trimming cost V 4 bases and J 6 bases; bases outside gene matches: 9. The whole variable domain, filled in from reference TRBV5-8 and TRBJ1-1, reads EAGVTQSPTHLIKTRGQQATLRCSPISGHTSVYWYQQALGLGLQFLLWYDEGEERNRGNFPPRFSGRQFPNYSSELNVNALELEDSALYLCASSRGQGGRSEAFFGQGTRLTVV.

The gene calls are TRBV7-2 and TRBJ1-1, with a tentative D call TRBD1 (5 bases). Trimming removed 8 bases from V and 1 base from J, with 8 bases in between. The CDR3 spans 12 residues. The germline gives CDR1 SGHTA, CDR2 FQGNSA. The CDR3 here is CASGQGNTEAFF. The CDR3 DNA sequence: TGTGCCAGCGGTCAGGGGAACACTGAAGCTTTCTTT.

V is TRBV9 and J is TRBJ2-1; TRBD2 aligns across 13 bases. This CDR3 is built from 16 residues. The junction had 2 bases not matched to a gene; V was cut back by 4 bases and J by 1 base. CDR1 is SGDLS and CDR2 is YYNGEE in the germline V gene. CDR3 sequence (DNA): TGTGCCAGCAGCATGGGACTAGCGGGGTCCTACAATGAGCAGTTCTTC. Its protein product is CASSMGLAGSYNEQFF.

This clone occurred many times. This chain links TRBV7-2 with TRBJ2-1; maybe TRBD2 (5 bases). The germline V gene has CDR1 SGHTA and CDR2 FQGNSA. This CDR3 has 11 amino acids. The V end was cut by 3 bases, the J end by 10 bases, with 7 bases between. This CDR3 is CASSFGLEQFF. Here the CDR3 DNA reads TGTGCCAGCAGCTTCGGACTGGAGCAGTTCTTC.

The chain joins TRBV27 to TRBJ1-5; 7 nucleotides agree with TRBD1. This CDR3 has 14 residues. Trimming cost V 5 bases and J 7 bases; bases outside gene matches: 8. The germline V gene encodes CDR1 MNHEY and CDR2 SMNVEV (reference sequence). DNA for the CDR3: TGTGCCAGCAGTGAGGGGGCGCCCGAACAGCCCCAGCATTTT. It codes for CASSEGAPEQPQHF.

The chain combines TRBV27 with TRBJ2-7; tentative D call: TRBD2 (5 bases). Trimming removed 3 bases from V and 6 bases from J, with 12 bases in between. The CDR3 contains 13 residues. Per germline, CDR1 MNHEY and CDR2 SMNVEV (reference sequence). This CDR3 is CASSFAEGGEQYF. CDR3 in DNA: TGTGCCAGCAGTTTTGCCGAGGGCGGCGAGCAGTACTTC.

This clone has a handful of counts. This chain joins TRBV28 and TRBJ1-5; maybe TRBD1 (5 bases). The CDR3 contains 16 residues. Germline CDR1 is MDHEN and CDR2 is SYDVKM. Trimming took 6 bases from V and 1 from J, leaving 16 bases between them. The DNA for the CDR3 is TGTGCCAGCAGCTCCCTTGGAGGGGCGAGCAATCAGCCCCAGCATTTT. This codes for CASSSLGGASNQPQHF.

Only a few counts were recorded for this clone. For the CDR3, the DNA is TGCAGCGTTGTGTCAGGGAAGGGTGGCTACACCTTC. It specifies CSVVSGKGGYTF. V gene TRBV29-1 combines with J gene TRBJ1-2; weak D call: TRBD1 (5 bases). Germline CDR1 reads SQVTM; CDR2 reads ANQGSEA. V lost 4 bases to trimming and J lost 7 bases, with 13 bases between them. The CDR3 length is 12 residues.

The chain recombines TRBV2 with TRBJ2-5; 12 nucleotides align to TRBD2. From germline, CDR1 is SNHLY and CDR2 FYNNEI. The CDR3 spans 16 residues. The V gene end was trimmed by 6 bases and the J gene end by 4 bases; junction bases not matched to a gene: 9. In nucleotides, the CDR3 is TGTGCCAGCAGGATTGCTAGCGGGAGGGAGGGAGAGACCCAGTACTTC. This translates into CASRIASGREGETQYF.

The rearrangement uses TRBV3-1 (or the pseudogene TRBV3-2) and TRBJ2-5; tentatively, D is TRBD2 (6 bases). This CDR3 has 11 residues. Looked up from germline, CDR1 is LGHDT and CDR2 is YNNKEL (reference sequence). Trimming stripped 2 bases from V and 9 bases from J, with 7 bases between. The CDR3 coding sequence is TGTGCCAGCAGCCAACAGCGGGCCCAGTACTTC. It codes for CASSQQRAQYF.

This chain uses TRBV19 with TRBJ2-1, with 8 bases aligning to TRBD2. Germline values: CDR1 LNHDA, CDR2 SQIVND (reference sequence). The J segment lost 2 bases and the V segment lost 6 bases, leaving 3 bases of the junction unmatched. The CDR3 is 14 amino acids. The CDR3 region is CASSPGLAYNEQFF. In DNA form, the CDR3 reads TGTGCCAGTAGCCCGGGACTAGCCTACAATGAGCAGTTCTTC.

The rearrangement links TRBV27 to TRBJ2-5, with 10 bases lining up with TRBD1. Germline-derived CDR1 and CDR2 are MNHEY and SMNVEV (reference sequence). The length of the CDR3 is 14 residues. V shed 5 bases and J 4 bases; nucleotides not matched to a gene: 4. CDR3 region: CASSTWTGGETQYF. The CDR3 DNA follows: TGTGCCAGCAGTACATGGACAGGGGGAGAGACCCAGTACTTC.

V and J are TRBV5-4 and TRBJ2-3; 7 nucleotides align to TRBD2. The V segment lost 2 bases and the J segment 4 bases; nucleotides outside the gene matches: 7. This CDR3 has 15 amino acids. The germline gives CDR1 SGHNT, CDR2 YYREEE (reference sequence). The CDR3 here is CASSFMGGVPDTQYF. DNA of the CDR3: TGTGCCAGCAGCTTCATGGGAGGGGTTCCAGATACGCAGTATTTT.

V usage is TRBV5-4 and J usage is TRBJ2-5; the D gene is possibly TRBD2 (6 bases). There are 15 residues in the CDR3. Germline V lookup: CDR1 SGHNT, CDR2 YYREEE (reference sequence). V was shortened by 1 base and J by 5 bases, with 15 bases between the two germline ends. The CDR3 reads CASSLNTLARETQYF. In DNA, the CDR3 is TGTGCCAGCAGCTTGAATACGCTAGCGCGGGAGACCCAGTACTTC. Variable domain in full (rest from reference TRBV5-4 and TRBJ2-5): ETGVTQSPTHLIKTRGQQVTLRCSSQSGHNTVSWYQQALGQGPQFIFQYYREEENGRGNFPPRFSGLQFPNYSSELNVNALELDDSALYLCASSLNTLARETQYFGPGTRLLVL.

The chain joins TRBV7-2 to TRBJ1-6; D may be TRBD1 (5 bases). In germline, CDR1 is SGHTA, CDR2 FQGNSA. V was clipped by 7 bases and J by 9 bases, with 13 bases between them. The CDR3 is 13 residues long. The CDR3 nucleotides read TGTGCCAGCAAGTTGACAGACTTTTCACCCCTCCACTTT. Amino acid sequence: CASKLTDFSPLHF.

This clone was counted only a few times. The rearrangement uses TRBV19 and TRBJ2-7; weak D call: TRBD2 (6 bases). Germline values: CDR1 LNHDA, CDR2 SQIVND (reference sequence). The length of the CDR3 is 15 residues. V was trimmed by 3 bases and J by 2 bases, leaving 14 bases between them. CDR3 in amino acids: CASSISPSEAYEQYF. CDR3 DNA sequence: TGTGCCAGTAGTATTAGTCCTAGCGAAGCCTACGAGCAGTACTTC.

The chain uses TRBV6-5 and TRBJ1-1; unclear D gene. The CDR3 length is 16 residues. Trimming stripped 0 bases from V and 0 bases from J, with 11 bases between. Germline V gene data show CDR1 as MNHEY and CDR2 as SVGAGI. CDR3 in DNA: TGTGCCAGCAGTTACTCCTTCGGAGGGCTGAACACTGAAGCTTTCTTT. Protein sequence: CASSYSFGGLNTEAFF.